Following are 10 T cell receptor beta chains from one sample sequenced in a study of human T cells and chemical hapten exposure. Time point noted: patch test 1, 2 weeks after DPC sensitization. Described treatment: therapeutic diphenylcyclopropenone sensitization with weekly scalp DPC. TCRdb re-called the RACE reads through MiXCR, storing one row per CDR3 protein. The table has some 190,000 distinct CDR3 sequences, about a fifth seen once. This material consisted of whole blood, taken in connection with sensitization to the hapten diphenylcyclopropenone (DPC). All receptors come from a woman aged 50 to 60 with alopecia areata. Some clones in this sample may be carry-over from other donors' samples.

The sample holds a few counts of this clonotype. The V call is TRBV5-1, the J call TRBJ1-5; D call uncertain. Germline lookup yields CDR1 SGHRS and CDR2 YFSETQ. CDR3 length equals 13 residues. The V end lost 3 bases, the J end lost 5 bases, and 9 bases lay between the germline ends. The CDR3 DNA sequence: TGCGCCAGCAGCTCTGGAATTGATCAGCCCCAGCATTTT. It yields the protein CASSSGIDQPQHF.

This clonotype appeared a few times. This sequence joins TRBV29-1 and TRBJ2-2; 9 nucleotides align to TRBD2. CDR1 is SQVTM and CDR2 is ANQGSEA in the germline V gene. CDR3 size: 14 residues. V shed 4 bases, J shed 5 bases, and the junction held 5 bases outside the gene matches. The CDR3 sequence is CSVGAGGGTGELFF. In nucleotides, the CDR3 is TGCAGCGTTGGAGCGGGAGGAGGTACCGGGGAGCTGTTTTTT.

This clonotype was counted between two and nine times. This chain joins TRBV6-5 and TRBJ2-5, with TRBD2 matching 8 bases. The junction had 4 bases not matched to a gene; V was cut back by 2 bases and J by 11 bases. Germline V gene lookup returns CDR1 MNHEY and CDR2 SVGAGI. The CDR3 is 12 amino acids. CDR3 protein: CASSYPLAGQYF. The CDR3 DNA is TGTGCCAGCAGTTACCCTCTAGCGGGTCAGTACTTC.

This clonotype has a handful of counts. The V call is TRBV5-1, the J call TRBJ2-3; a weak D match, TRBD2 (6 bases). Trimming pared 4 bases from V and 3 bases from J, leaving 15 bases between. Germline V CDR1 and CDR2: SGHRS, YFSETQ. This CDR3 is 15 amino acids long. For the CDR3, the DNA is TGCGCCAGCAGCGGGACTTCCCTGGGGACAGATACGCAGTATTTT. Translating gives CASSGTSLGTDTQYF. Full variable domain (missing parts from reference TRBV5-1 and TRBJ2-3): KAGVTQTPRYLIKTRGQQVTLSCSPISGHRSVSWYQQTPGQGLQFLFEYFSETQRNKGNFPGRFSGRQFSNSRSEMNVSTLELGDSALYLCASSGTSLGTDTQYFGPGTRLTVL.

As concerns this clonotype: Because the CDR3's place on the DNA is in doubt, the DNA is left out and the CDR3 is given as listed by TCRdb. The CDR3 is CSVGRGSQEFF. The chain recombines TRBV29-1 with TRBJ2-1; the table's D call of TRBD2 was not tested on the DNA. In germline, CDR1 is SQVTM, CDR2 ANQGSEA. Both ends counted, the CDR3 spans 11 residues.

This clonotype was observed a handful of times. J is TRBJ2-2 and V is TRBV2; D perhaps matches TRBD1 (5 bases). The germline V and J ends were trimmed by 4 bases and 3 bases, with 9 bases remaining between them. CDR3 length equals 14 residues. The V gene's germline CDR1 is SNHLY and CDR2 FYNNEI. The DNA of the CDR3 is TGTGCCAGCAGTGTCTTCAGGGACACCGGGGAGCTGTTTTTT. Protein sequence: CASSVFRDTGELFF.

This clonotype was detected ten times or more. The CDR3 sequence is CASSAGTGDHQPQHF. CDR3 in DNA: TGTGCCAGCAGCGCCGGGACAGGGGATCATCAGCCCCAGCATTTT. This sequence joins TRBV2 and TRBJ1-5, with 10 nucleotides matching TRBD1. In germline, CDR1 is SNHLY, CDR2 FYNNEI. The ends lost 6 bases at V and 5 bases at J; junction bases unmatched: 7. CDR3 length: 15 residues.

The chain carries TRBV20-1 and TRBJ2-5; D unclear. The CDR3 runs to 12 residues. Trimming shortened V by 2 bases and J by 3 bases, and 7 bases separated the two germline ends. CDR1 DFQATT and CDR2 SNEGSKA come from the germline V gene (reference sequence). The CDR3 loop is CSARNGEETQYF. In nucleotides, the CDR3 is TGCAGTGCTAGAAACGGTGAAGAGACCCAGTACTTC.

This clonotype was counted between two and nine times. The chain carries TRBV29-1 and TRBJ1-1, with no clear D. From germline, CDR1 is SQVTM and CDR2 ANQGSEA. CDR3 length: 14 amino acids. Trimming removed 5 bases from V and 2 bases from J, with 15 bases in between. In DNA form, the CDR3 reads TGCAGCGTTCGGAGGAGCGTCTTAAACACTGAAGCTTTCTTT. Translated, it gives CSVRRSVLNTEAFF.

This clonotype has just a few counts. The rearrangement joins TRBV28 to TRBJ2-7; 12 bases agree with TRBD2. The CDR3 is 15 amino acids. CDR1 is MDHEN and CDR2 is SYDVKM in the germline V gene. With V trimmed by 9 bases and J by 4 bases, 10 bases remained unmatched. The CDR3 spells CASVASGRAGYEQYF. The CDR3 DNA reads TGTGCCAGTGTCGCTAGCGGGAGGGCCGGGTACGAGCAGTACTTC.